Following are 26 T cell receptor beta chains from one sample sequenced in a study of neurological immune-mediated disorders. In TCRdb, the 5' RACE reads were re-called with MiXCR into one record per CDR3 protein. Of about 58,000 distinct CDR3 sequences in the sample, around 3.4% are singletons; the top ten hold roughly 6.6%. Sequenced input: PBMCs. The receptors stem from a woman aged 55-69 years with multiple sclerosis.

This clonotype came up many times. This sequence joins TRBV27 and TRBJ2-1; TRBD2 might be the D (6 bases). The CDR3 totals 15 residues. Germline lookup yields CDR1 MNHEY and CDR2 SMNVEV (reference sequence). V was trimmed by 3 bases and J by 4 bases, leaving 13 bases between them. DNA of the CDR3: TGTGCCAGCAGTTTTGTGGGAGGCGGGTACAATGAGCAGTTCTTC. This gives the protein CASSFVGGGYNEQFF.

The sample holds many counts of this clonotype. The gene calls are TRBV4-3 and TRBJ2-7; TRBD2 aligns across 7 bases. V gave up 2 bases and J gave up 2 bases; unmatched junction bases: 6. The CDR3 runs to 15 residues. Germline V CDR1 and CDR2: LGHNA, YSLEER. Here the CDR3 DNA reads TGCGCCAGCAGCCAAACAATGAGCGGGACCTACGAGCAGTACTTC. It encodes CASSQTMSGTYEQYF.

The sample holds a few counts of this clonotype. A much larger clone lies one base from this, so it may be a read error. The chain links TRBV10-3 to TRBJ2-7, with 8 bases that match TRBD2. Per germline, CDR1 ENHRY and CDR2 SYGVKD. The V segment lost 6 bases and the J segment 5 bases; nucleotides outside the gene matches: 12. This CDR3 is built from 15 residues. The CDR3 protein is CAISHPGGPRDEQYF. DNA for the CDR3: TGTGCCATCAGCCACCCGGGAGGGCCTCGGGACGAGCAGTACTTC.

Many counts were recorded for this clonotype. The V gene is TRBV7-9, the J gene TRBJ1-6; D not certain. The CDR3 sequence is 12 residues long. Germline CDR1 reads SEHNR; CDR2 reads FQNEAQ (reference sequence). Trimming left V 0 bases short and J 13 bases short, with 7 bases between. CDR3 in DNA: TGTGCCAGCAGCTTAGCGCCTGAGCCCCTCCACTTT. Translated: CASSLAPEPLHF.

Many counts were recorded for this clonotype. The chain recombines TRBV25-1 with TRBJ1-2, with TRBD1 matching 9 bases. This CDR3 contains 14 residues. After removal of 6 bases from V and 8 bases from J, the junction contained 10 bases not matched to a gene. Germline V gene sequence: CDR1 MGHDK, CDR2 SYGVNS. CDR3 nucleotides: TGTGCCAGCAGGGGATACGGGACAGGGCAAGGCTACACCTTC. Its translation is CASRGYGTGQGYTF.

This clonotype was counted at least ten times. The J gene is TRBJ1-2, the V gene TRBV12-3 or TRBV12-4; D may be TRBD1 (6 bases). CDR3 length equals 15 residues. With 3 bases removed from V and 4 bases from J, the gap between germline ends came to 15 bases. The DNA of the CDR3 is TGTGCCAGCAGTTTTCACAGGGCCTCTCTCTATGGCTACACCTTC. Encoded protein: CASSFHRASLYGYTF.

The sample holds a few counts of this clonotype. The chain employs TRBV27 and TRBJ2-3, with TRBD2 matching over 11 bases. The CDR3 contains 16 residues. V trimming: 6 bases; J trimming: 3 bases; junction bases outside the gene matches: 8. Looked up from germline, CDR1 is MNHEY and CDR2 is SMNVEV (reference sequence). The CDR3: CASSQTRLAGTDTQYF. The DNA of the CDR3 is TGTGCCAGCAGCCAGACCAGACTAGCGGGGACAGATACGCAGTATTTT.

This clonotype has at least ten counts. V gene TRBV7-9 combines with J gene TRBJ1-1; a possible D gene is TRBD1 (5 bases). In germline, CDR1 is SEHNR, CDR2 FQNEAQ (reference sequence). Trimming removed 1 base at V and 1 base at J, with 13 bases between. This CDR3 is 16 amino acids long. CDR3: CASSLVGRGRNTEAFF. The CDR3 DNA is TGTGCCAGCAGCTTAGTGGGTCGGGGCCGGAACACTGAAGCTTTCTTT.

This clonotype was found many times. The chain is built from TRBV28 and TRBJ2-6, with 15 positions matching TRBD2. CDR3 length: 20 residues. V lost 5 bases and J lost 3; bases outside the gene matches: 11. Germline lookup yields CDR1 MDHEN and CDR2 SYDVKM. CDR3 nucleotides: TGTGCCAGCAGTCTCCCCGCTGGACTAGCGGGGGGGCTTGGGGCCAACGTCCTGACTTTC. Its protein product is CASSLPAGLAGGLGANVLTF.

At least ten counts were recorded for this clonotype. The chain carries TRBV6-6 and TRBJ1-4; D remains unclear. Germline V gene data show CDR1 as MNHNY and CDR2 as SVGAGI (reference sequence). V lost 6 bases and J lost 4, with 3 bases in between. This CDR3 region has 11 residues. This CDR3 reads CASRDNEKLFF. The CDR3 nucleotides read TGTGCCAGCAGGGATAATGAAAAACTGTTTTTT.

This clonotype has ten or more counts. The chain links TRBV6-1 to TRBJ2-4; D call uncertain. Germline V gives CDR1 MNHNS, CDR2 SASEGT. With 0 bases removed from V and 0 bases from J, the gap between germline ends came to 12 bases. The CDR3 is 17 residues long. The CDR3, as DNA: TGTGCCAGCAGTGAAGCGGGCCTCTTGAAAGCCAAAAACATTCAGTACTTC. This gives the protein CASSEAGLLKAKNIQYF.

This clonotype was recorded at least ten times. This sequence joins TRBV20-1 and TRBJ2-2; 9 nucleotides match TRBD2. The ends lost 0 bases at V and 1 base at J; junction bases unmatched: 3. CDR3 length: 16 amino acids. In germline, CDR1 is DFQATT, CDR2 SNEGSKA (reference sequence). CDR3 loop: CSARDSGSGNTGELFF. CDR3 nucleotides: TGCAGTGCTAGAGATAGCGGGAGTGGGAACACCGGGGAGCTGTTTTTT.

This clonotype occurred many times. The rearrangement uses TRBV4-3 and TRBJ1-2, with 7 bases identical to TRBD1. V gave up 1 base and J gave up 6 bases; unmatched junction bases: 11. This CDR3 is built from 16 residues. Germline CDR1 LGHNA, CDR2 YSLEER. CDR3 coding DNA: TGCGCCAGCAGCCAAGTGGAGTGGGACAGTAGTAATGGCTACACCTTC. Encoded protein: CASSQVEWDSSNGYTF.

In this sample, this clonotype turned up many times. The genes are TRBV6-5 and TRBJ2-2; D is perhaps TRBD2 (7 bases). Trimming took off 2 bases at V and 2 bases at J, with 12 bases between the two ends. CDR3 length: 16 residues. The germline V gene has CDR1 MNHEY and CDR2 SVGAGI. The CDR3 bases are TGTGCCAGCAGTTACCTCGGGGGGCTAAACACCGGGGAGCTGTTTTTT. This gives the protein CASSYLGGLNTGELFF.

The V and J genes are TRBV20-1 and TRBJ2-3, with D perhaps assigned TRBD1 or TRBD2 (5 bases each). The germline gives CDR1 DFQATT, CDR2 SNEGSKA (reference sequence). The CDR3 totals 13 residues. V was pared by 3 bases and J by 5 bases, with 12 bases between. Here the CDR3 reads CSARERGEDTQYF. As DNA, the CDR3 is TGCAGTGCTAGGGAACGAGGGGAAGATACGCAGTATTTT.

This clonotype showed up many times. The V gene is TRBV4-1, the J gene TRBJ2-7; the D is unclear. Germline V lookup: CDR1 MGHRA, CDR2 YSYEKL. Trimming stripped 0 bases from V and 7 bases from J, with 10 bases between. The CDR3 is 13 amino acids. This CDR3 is CASSQEHPGEQYF. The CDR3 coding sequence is TGCGCCAGCAGCCAAGAACATCCGGGTGAGCAGTACTTC.

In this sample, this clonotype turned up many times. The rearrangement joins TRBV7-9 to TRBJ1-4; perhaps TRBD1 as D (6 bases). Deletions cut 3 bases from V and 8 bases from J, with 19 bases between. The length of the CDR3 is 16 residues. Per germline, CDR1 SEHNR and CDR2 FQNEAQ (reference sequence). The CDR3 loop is CASSFPTTGYEEKLFF. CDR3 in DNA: TGTGCCAGCAGCTTTCCGACAACAGGGTACGAAGAAAAACTGTTTTTT. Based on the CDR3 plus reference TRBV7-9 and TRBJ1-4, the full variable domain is DTGVSQNPRHKITKRGQNVTFRCDPISEHNRLYWYRQTLGQGPEFLTYFQNEAQLEKSRLLSDRFSAERPKGSFSTLEIQRTEQGDSAMYLCASSFPTTGYEEKLFFGSGTQLSVL.

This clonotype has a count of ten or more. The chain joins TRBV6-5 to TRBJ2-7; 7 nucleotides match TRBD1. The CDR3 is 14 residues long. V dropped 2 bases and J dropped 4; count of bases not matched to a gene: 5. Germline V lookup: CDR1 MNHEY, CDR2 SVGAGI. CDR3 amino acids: CASSYRGRVYEQYF. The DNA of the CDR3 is TGTGCCAGCAGTTACAGGGGGCGCGTATACGAGCAGTACTTC.

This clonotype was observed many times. The CDR3 DNA reads as TGCAGTGCTGCGGGGACAGGGGAAACTCCGCAGTTCTTC. It yields the protein CSAAGTGETPQFF. The V gene is TRBV20-1, the J gene TRBJ2-1; 10 bases agree with TRBD1. In germline, CDR1 is DFQATT, CDR2 SNEGSKA (reference sequence). Trimming removed 5 bases from V and 12 bases from J; junction bases left unmatched: 10. The CDR3 totals 13 residues.

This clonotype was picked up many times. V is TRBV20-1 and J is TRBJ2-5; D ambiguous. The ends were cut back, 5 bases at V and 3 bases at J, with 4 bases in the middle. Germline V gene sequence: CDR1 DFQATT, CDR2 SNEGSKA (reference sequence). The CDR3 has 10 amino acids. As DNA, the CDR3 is TGCAGTGCTGGTGAAGAGACCCAGTACTTC. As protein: CSAGEETQYF.

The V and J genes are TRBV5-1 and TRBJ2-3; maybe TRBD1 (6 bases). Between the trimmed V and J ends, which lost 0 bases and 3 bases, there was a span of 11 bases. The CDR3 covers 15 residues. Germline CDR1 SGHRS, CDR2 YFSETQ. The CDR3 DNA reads TGCGCCAGCAGCTTGGCGGACAGAGTTACAGATACGCAGTATTTT. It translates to CASSLADRVTDTQYF.

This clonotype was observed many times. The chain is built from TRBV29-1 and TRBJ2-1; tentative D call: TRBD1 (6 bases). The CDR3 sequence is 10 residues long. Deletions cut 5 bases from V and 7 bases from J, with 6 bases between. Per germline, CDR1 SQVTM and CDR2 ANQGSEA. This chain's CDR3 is CSVTGNEQFF. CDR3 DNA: TGCAGCGTTACAGGGAATGAGCAGTTCTTC.

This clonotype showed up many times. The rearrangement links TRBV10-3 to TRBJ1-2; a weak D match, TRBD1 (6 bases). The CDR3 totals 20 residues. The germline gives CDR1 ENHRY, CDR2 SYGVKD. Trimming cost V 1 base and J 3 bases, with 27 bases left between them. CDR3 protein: CAISELIVRLQGRYDYGYTF. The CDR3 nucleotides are TGTGCCATCAGTGAGTTAATTGTGCGGTTACAGGGTCGATACGACTATGGCTACACCTTC.

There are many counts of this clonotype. CDR3 residues: CASSGIRGAQETQYF. The CDR3 DNA sequence: TGTGCCAGCAGTGGTATCCGGGGAGCCCAAGAGACCCAGTACTTC. This chain joins TRBV2 and TRBJ2-5; D is perhaps TRBD2 (5 bases). Germline-derived CDR1 and CDR2 are SNHLY and FYNNEI. CDR3 length equals 15 residues. V lost 4 bases to trimming and J lost 1 base, with 13 bases between them.

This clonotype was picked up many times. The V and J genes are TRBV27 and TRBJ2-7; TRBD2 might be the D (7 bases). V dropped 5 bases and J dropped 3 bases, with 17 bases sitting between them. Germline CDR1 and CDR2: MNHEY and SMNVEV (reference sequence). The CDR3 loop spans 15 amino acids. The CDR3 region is CASSRRGGSSYEQYF. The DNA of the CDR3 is TGTGCCAGCAGTCGCAGGGGAGGGTCCAGCTACGAGCAGTACTTC.

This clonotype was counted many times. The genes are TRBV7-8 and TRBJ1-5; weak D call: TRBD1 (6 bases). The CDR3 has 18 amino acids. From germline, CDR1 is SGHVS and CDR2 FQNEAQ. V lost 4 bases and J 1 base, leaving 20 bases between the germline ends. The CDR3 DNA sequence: TGTGCCAGCAGCTCTGGACAGTTCATTACCTCGAGCAATCAGCCCCAGCATTTT. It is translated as CASSSGQFITSSNQPQHF.